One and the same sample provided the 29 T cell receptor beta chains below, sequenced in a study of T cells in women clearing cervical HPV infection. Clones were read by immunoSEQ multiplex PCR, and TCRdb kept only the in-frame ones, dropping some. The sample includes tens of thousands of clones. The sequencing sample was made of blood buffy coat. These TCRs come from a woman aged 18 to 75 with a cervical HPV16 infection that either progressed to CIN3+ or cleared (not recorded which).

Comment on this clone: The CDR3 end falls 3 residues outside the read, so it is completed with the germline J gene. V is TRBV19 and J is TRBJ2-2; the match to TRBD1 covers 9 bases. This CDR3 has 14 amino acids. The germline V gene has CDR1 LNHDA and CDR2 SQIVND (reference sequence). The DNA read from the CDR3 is TGTGCCAGTTCCGGGACAGGGATGACCGAAAAG. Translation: CASSGTGMTEK. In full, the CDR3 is CASSGTGMTEKLFF.

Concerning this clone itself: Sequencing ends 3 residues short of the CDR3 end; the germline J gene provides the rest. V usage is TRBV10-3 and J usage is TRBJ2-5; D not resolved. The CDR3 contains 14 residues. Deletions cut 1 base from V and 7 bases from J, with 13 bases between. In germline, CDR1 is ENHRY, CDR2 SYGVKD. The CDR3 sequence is CAISELAPPGTQYF. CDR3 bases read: TGTGCCATCAGTGAGTTGGCCCCGCCGGGGACC.

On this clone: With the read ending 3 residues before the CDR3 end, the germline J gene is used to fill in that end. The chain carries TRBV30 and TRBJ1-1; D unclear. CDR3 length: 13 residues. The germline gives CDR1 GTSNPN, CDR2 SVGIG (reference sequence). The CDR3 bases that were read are TGTGCCTGGAGTGTAGGTGACTACAATGAG. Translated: CAWSVGDYNE. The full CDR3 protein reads CAWSVGDYNEAFF.

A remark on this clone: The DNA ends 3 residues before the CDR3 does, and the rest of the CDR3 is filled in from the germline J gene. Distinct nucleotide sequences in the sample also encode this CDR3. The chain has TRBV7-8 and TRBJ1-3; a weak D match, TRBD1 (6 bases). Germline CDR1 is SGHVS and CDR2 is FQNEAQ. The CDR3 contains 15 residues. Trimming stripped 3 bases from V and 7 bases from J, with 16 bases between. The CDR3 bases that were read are TGTGCCAGCAGCTTCTCGGACAGCCTTGGGAACACC. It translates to CASSFSDSLGNT. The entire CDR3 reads CASSFSDSLGNTIYF.

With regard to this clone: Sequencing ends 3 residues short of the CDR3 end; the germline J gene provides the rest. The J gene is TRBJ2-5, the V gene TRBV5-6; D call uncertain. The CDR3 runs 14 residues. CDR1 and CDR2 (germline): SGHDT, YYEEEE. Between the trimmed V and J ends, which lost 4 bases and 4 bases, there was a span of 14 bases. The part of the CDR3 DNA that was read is TGTGCCAGCAGCCTCGACGGCGACTTAGAGACC. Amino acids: CASSLDGDLET. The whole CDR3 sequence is CASSLDGDLETQYF. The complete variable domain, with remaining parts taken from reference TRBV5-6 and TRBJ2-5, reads DAGVTQSPTHLIKTRGQQVTLRCSPKSGHDTVSWYQQALGQGPQFIFQYYEEEERQRGNFPDRFSGHQFPNYSSELNVNALLLGDSALYLCASSLDGDLETQYFGPGTRLLVL.

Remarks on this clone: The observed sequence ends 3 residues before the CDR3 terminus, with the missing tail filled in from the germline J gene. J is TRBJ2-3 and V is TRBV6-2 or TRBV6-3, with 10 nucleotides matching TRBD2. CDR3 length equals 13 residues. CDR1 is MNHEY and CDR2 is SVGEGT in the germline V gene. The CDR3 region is CASRTSGQEAQYF. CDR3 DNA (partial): TGTGCCAGCAGGACTAGCGGGCAAGAGGCG.

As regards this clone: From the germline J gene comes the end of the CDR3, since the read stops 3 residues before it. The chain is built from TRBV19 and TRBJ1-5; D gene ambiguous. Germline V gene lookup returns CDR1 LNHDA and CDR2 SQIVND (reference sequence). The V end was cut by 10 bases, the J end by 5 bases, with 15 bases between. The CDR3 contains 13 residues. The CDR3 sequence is CATRGNTYQPQHF. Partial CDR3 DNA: TGTGCCACCCGCGGGAACACTTATCAGCCC.

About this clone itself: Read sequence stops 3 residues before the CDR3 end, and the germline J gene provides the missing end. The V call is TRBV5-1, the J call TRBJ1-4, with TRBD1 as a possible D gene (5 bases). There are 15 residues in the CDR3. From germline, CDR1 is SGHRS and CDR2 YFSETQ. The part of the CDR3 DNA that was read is TGCGCCAGCAGCTTCCCCAGCTCTGGGGCCAACGTA. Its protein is CASSFPSSGANV. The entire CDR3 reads CASSFPSSGANVLFF.

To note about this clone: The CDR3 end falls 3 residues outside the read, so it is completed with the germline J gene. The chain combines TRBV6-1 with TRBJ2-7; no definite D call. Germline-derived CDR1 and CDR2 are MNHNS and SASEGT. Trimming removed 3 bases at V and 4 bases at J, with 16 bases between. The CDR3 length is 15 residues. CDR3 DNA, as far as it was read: TGTGCCAGCAGTGACCCACCGCTTTCTAGATACGAG. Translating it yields CASSDPPLSRYE. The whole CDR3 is CASSDPPLSRYEQYF.

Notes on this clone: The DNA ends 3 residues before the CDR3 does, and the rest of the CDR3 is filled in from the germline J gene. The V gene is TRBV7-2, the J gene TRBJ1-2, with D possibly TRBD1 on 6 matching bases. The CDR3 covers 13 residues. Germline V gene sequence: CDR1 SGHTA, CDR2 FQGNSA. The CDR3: CASSLARDNDYTF. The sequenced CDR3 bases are TGTGCCAGCAGCTTAGCGCGGGACAATGAC.

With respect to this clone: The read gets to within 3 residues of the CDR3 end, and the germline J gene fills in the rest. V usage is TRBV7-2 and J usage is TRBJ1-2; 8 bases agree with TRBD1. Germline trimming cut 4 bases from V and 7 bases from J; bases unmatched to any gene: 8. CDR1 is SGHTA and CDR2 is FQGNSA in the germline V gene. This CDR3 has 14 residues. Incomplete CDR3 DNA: TGTGCCAGCAGCTCGAGGACAGGGTTTGGTGGC. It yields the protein CASSSRTGFGG. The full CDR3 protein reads CASSSRTGFGGYTF.

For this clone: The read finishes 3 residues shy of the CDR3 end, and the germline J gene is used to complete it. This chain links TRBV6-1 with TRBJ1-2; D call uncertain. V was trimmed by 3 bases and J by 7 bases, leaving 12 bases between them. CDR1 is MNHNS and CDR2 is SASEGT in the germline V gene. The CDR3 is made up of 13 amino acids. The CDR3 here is CASSDFQLGGYTF. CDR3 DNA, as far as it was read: TGTGCCAGCAGTGACTTCCAGCTAGGTGGC.

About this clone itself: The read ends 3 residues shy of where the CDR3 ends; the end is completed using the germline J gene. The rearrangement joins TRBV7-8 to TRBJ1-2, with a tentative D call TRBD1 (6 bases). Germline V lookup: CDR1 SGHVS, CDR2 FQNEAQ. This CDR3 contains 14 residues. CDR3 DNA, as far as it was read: TGTGCCAGCAGCTTAGCGGACAGAGCCTACGAC. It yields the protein CASSLADRAYD. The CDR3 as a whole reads CASSLADRAYDYTF.

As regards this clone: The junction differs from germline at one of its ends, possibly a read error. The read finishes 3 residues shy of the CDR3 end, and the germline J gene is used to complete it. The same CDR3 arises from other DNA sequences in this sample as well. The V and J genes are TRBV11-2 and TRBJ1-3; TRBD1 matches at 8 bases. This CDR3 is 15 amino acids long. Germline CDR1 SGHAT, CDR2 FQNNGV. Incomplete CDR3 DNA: TGTGCCAGCAGCCTGGCAGGGGGCAAGGGAAACACG. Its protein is CASSLAGGKGNT. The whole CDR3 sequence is CASSLAGGKGNTIYF.

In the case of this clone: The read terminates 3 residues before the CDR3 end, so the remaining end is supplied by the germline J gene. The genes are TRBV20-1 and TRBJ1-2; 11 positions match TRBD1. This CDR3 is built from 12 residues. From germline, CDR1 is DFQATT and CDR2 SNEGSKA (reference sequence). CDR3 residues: CSPGQGASGYTF. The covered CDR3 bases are TGCAGTCCTGGACAGGGGGCCAGCGGC.

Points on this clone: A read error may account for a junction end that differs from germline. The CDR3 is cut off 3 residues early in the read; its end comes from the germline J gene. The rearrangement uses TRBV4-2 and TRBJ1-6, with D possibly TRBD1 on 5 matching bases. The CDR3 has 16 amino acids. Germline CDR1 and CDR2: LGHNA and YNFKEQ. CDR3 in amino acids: CASRERQSSYNSPLHF. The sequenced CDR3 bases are TGCGCCAGCAGAGAAAGACAGAGCTCCTATAATTCACCC.

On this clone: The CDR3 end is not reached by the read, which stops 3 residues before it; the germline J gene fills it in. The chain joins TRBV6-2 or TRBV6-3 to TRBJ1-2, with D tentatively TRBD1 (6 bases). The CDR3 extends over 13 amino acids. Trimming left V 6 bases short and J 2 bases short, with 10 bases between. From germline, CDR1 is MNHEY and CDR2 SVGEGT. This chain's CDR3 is CASSPQGNYGYTF. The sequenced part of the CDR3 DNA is TGTGCCAGCAGCCCACAGGGAAACTATGGC.

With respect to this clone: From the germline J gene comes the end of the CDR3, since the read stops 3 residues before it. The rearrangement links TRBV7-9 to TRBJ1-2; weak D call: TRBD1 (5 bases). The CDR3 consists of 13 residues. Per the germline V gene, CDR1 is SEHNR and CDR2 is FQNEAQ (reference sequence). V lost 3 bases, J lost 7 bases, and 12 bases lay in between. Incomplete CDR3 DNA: TGTGCCAGCAGCTTGTCGGGGGGGTCTGGC. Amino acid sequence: CASSLSGGSG. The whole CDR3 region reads CASSLSGGSGYTF.

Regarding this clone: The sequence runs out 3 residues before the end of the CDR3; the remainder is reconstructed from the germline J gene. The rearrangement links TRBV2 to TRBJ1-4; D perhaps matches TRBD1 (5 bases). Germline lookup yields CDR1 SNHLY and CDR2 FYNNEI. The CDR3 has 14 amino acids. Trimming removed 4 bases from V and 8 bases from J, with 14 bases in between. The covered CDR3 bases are TGTGCCAGCAGTGCCATCCTCGGGGGAGAAAAA. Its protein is CASSAILGGEK. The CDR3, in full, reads CASSAILGGEKLFF.

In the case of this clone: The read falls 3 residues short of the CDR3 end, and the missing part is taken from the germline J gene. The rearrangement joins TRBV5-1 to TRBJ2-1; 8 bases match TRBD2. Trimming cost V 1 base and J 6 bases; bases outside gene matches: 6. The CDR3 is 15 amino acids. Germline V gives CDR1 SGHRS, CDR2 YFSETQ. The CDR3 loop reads CASSLSGGSGNEQFF. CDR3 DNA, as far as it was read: TGCGCCAGCAGCTTGAGCGGGGGTTCCGGCAATGAG.

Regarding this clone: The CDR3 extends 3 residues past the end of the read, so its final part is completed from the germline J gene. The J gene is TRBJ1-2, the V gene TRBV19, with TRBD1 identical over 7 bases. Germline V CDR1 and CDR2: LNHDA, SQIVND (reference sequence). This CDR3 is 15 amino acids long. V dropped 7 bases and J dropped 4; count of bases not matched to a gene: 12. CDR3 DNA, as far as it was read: TGTGCCAGTACCTCGACCGGGACAGCGTCCTATGGC. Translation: CASTSTGTASYG. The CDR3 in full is CASTSTGTASYGYTF. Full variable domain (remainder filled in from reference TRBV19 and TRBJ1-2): DGGITQSPKYLFRKEGQNVTLSCEQNLNHDAMYWYRQDPGQGLRLIYYSQIVNDFQKGDIAEGYSVSREKKESFPLTVTSAQKNPTAFYLCASTSTGTASYGYTFGSGTRLTVV.

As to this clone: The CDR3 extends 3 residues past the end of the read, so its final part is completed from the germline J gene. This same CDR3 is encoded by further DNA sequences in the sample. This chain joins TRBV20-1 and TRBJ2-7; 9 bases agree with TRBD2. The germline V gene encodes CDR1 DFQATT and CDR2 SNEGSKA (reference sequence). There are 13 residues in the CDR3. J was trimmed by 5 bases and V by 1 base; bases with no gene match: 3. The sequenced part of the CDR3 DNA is TGCAGTGCTAGAGTTCTAGCGGGAAACGAG. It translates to CSARVLAGNE. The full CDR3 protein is CSARVLAGNEQYF.

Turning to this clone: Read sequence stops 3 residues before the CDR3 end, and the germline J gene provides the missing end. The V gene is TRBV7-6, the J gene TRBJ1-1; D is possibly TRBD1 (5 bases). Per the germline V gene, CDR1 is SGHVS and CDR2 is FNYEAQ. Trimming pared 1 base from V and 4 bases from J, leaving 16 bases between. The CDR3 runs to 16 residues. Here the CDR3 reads CASSLDGRSGGTEAFF. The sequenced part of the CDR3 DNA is TGTGCCAGCAGCTTAGACGGGAGGAGCGGGGGCACTGAA.

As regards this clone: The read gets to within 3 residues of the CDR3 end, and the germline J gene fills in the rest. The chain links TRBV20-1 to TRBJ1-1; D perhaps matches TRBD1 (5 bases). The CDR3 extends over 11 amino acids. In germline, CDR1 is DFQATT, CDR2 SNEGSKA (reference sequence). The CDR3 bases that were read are TGCAGTGCTAGATCGGGGGTGAAC. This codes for CSARSGVN. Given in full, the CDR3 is CSARSGVNAFF.

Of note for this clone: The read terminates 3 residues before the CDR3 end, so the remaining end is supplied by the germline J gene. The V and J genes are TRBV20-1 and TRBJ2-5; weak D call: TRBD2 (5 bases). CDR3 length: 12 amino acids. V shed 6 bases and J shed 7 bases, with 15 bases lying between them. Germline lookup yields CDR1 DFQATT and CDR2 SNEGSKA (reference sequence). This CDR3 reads CSAKTGLGTQYF. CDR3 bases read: TGCAGTGCCAAAACGGGGTTGGGGACC.

CDR3 sequence reads: CAWSRGAKNIAFF. Incomplete CDR3 DNA: TGTGCCTGGAGCCGGGGAGCCAAAAACATT. The chain couples TRBV30 to TRBJ1-1, with unresolved D. Sequencing ends 3 residues short of the CDR3 end; the germline J gene provides the rest. The germline gives CDR1 GTSNPN, CDR2 SVGIG (reference sequence). CDR3 length: 13 residues.

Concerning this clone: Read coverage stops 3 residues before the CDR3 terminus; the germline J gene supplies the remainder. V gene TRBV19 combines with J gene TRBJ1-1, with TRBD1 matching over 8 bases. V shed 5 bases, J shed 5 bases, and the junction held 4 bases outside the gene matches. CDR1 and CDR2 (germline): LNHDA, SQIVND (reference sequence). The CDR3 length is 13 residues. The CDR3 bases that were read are TGTGCCAGTAGTTACAGGGGGAAAACTGAA. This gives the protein CASSYRGKTE. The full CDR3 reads CASSYRGKTEAFF.

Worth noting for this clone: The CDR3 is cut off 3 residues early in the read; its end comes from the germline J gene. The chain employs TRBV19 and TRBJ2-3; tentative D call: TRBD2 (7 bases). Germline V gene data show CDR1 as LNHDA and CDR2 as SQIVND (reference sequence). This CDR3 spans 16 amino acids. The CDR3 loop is CASINAEGGSNQPQYF. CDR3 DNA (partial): TGTGCCAGTATCAATGCGGAGGGGGGGAGCAATCAGCCG.

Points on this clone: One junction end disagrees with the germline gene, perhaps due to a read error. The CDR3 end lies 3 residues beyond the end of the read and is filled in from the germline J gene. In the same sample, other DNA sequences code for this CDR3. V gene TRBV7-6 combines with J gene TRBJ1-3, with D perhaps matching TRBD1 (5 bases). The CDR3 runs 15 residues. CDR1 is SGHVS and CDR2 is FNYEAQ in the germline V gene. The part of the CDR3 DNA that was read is TGTGCCAGCAGCTCCTCCCAGGGTTCTGGAAACACG. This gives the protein CASSSSQGSGNT. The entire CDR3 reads CASSSSQGSGNTIYF.